This T cell receptor (beta chain) was documented in a study of blood T cell repertoires in COVID-19. Study context: Material from acute and convalescent COVID-19 was sourced from the United States, Italy and Spain. Sample material is recorded as cDNA or gDNA derived from T cells, B-cell-depleted T cells, or PBMCs.

The length of the CDR3 is 17 residues. Trimming removed 4 bases from V and 2 bases from J, with 18 bases in between. Germline V gene sequence: CDR1 MGHRA, CDR2 YSYEKL. Original handling: Amplifying reference gene primers gave estimates of nucleated cell counts. TCRdb keeps only in-frame clones here, not all; method: immunoSEQ multiplex PCR. The V and J calls and clone size were taken over from that table, and D and trimming were inferred from the DNA. Among 130,000 to 150,000 clones listed, approximately 81% were seen once. V gene TRBV4-1 combines with J gene TRBJ1-5; possibly TRBD1 for D (6 bases). This clonotype was sampled from a human donor in a cohort sampled during active COVID-19. The sequenced material came from peripheral blood. The CDR3: CASSPTSDYRGNQPQHF. As DNA, the CDR3 is TGCGCCAGCAGCCCAACGAGTGATTACAGGGGCAATCAGCCCCAGCATTTT.